This T cell receptor beta chain was obtained from a study of T-cell memory formation after mild COVID-19. Study-wide points: Contracting clones from day 15 to 85 had balanced CD4/CD8; later expanders favoured CD4+. Among CD4+ contracting clones, most were CM and EM, and CD8+ ones EMRA. Pre-infection memory harbored some responding clones, suggesting cross-reactive memory joined.

Using its own MiXCR run on the 5' RACE reads, TCRdb lists one record per CDR3 protein. Found here are a few hundred thousand distinct CDR3 sequences, around an eighth of them singletons; the top ten hold 21%. The sample holds a few counts of this clonotype. The antigen is unknown. This CDR3 has 16 amino acids. V was clipped by 1 base and J by 7 bases, with 17 bases between them. Germline CDR1 reads GTSNPN; CDR2 reads SVGIG (reference sequence). The gene calls are TRBV30 and TRBJ1-6; no reliable D call. The TCR sequence derives from a man aged 18-30 years who had mild COVID-19 (a few samples of this study predate the infection). Cell type and time point are not known. Sequencing was performed on PBMCs or a T cell subset sorted from them (not recorded which). The CDR3 DNA sequence: TGTGCCTGGAGTGAGGCCAGGCGTAAAAGAAATTCACCCCTCCACTTT. Protein sequence: CAWSEARRKRNSPLHF.